This entry describes one T cell receptor (beta chain). Here immunoSEQ multiplex PCR was the method, and the copy in TCRdb shows in-frame clones only, minus some. The data show about 680,000 clones, 89% seen once. This entry is derived from a study of Ad26.COV2.S vaccination and SARS-CoV-2 variants. About the research overall: Donor was one of the participants in the Ad26.COV2.S arm of the COV1001 trial. Each vaccinee took Ad26.COV2.S intramuscularly, once or twice 56 days apart.

Germline V gene data show CDR1 as MNHEY and CDR2 as SVGAGI. V was clipped by 5 bases and J by 2 bases; unmatched bases: 1. This CDR3 is built from 14 residues. The treatment is: some 20 received Ad26.COV2.S at low or high dose, single or two shots; a few received placebo; per-sample allocation not given. The samples date from day 63 after the first vaccine or placebo injection. The origin of this receptor is a person aged 18 to 59 who received the Ad26.COV2.S COVID-19 vaccine or a placebo. The source material was peripheral blood, sampled in a trial of Ad26.COV2.S vaccine versus placebo. The rearrangement joins TRBV6-5 to TRBJ2-5; 11 bases line up with TRBD2. For the CDR3, the DNA is TGTGCCAGCAGTAGACTAGCGGGACAAGAGACCCAGTACTTC. This encodes CASSRLAGQETQYF.